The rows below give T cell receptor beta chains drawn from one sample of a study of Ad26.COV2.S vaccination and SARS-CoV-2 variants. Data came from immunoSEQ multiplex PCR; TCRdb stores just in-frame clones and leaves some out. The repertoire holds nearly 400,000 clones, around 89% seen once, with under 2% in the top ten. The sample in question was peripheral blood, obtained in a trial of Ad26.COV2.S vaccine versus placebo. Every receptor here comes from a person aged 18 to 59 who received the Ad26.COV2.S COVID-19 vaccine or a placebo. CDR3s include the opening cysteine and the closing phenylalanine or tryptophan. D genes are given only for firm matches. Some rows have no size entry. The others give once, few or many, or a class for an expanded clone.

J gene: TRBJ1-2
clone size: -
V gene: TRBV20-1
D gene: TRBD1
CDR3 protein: CSAGGQRGYTF
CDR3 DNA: TGCAGCGCAGGGGGGCAAAGAGGCTACACCTTC

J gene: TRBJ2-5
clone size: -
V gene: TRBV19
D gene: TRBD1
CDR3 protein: CASSTGTEETQYF
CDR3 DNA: TGTGCCAGTAGTACCGGGACAGAAGAGACCCAGTACTTC

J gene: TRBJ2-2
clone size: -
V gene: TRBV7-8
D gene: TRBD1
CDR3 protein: CASSLVRTGIQPGELFF
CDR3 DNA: TGTGCCAGCAGCTTAGTTAGGACAGGGATTCAACCCGGGGAGCTGTTTTTT

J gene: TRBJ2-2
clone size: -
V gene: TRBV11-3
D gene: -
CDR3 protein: CASSLPRGELFF
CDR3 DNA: TGTGCCAGCAGCTTACCCCGCGGGGAGCTGTTTTTT

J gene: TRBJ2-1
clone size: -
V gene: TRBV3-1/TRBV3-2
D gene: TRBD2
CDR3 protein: CASSQSTSAYNEQFF
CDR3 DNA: TGTGCCAGCAGCCAAAGTACTAGCGCCTACAATGAGCAGTTCTTC

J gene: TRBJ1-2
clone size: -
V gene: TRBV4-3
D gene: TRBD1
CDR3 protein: CASSLQGVGVGYTF
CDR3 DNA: TGCGCCAGCAGCCTACAGGGGGTGGGGGTTGGCTACACCTTC

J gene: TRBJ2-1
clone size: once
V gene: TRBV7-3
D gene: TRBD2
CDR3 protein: CASSNKGTSGSNEQFF
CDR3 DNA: TGTGCCAGCAGCAACAAAGGGACTAGCGGGAGCAATGAGCAGTTCTTC

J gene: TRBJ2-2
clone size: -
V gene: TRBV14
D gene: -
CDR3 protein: CASSRNFNTGELFF
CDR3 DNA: TGTGCCAGCAGCCGGAACTTTAACACCGGGGAGCTGTTTTTT

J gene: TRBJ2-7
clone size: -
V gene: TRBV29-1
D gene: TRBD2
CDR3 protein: CSADSGRGGNEQYF
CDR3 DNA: TGCAGCGCCGATAGCGGGAGGGGTGGTAACGAGCAGTACTTC

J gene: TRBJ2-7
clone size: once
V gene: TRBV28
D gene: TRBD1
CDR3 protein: CASRDRGRREYEQYF
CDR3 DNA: TGTGCCAGCAGGGACAGGGGGCGGCGGGAGTATGAGCAGTACTTC

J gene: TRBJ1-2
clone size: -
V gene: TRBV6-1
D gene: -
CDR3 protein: CASSDILGYTF
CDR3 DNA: TGTGCCAGCAGTGACATATTGGGCTACACCTTC

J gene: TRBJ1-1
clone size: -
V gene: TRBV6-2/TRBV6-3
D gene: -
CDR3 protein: CASSLRGDEAFF
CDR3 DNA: TGTGCCAGCAGTCTCCGGGGCGATGAAGCTTTCTTT

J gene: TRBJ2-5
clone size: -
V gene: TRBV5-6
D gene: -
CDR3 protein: CASSLGQGTIETQYF
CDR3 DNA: TGTGCCAGCAGCTTGGGTCAGGGTACTATAGAGACCCAGTACTTC

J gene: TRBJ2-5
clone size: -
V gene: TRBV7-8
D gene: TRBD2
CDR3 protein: CASSLGGLGKETQYF
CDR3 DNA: TGTGCCAGCAGCTTAGGGGGACTAGGAAAAGAGACCCAGTACTTC

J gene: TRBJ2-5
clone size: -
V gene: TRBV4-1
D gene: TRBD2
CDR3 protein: CASSHRLADQETQYF
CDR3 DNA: TGCGCCAGCAGCCACCGTCTAGCGGACCAAGAGACCCAGTACTTC

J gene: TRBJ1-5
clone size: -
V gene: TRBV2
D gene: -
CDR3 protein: CASRDGAYSNQPQHF
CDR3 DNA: TGTGCCAGCAGGGACGGTGCATATAGCAATCAGCCCCAGCATTTT

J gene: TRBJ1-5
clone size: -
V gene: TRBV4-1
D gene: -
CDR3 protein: CASSQRYWDSNQPQHF
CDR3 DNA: TGCGCCAGCAGCCAACGATATTGGGACAGCAATCAGCCCCAGCATTTT

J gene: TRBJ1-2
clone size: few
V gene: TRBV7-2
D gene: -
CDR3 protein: CASSFGQGNGYTF
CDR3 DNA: TGTGCCAGCAGCTTCGGCCAGGGGAATGGCTACACCTTC

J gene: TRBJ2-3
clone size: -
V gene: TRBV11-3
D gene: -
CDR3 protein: CASSPGWRSSTDTQYF
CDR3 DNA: TGTGCCAGCAGCCCGGGGTGGCGTAGCAGCACAGATACGCAGTATTTT

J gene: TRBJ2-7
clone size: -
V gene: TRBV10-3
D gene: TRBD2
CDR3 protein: CAIRAGGAYEQYF
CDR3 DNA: TGTGCCATCAGGGCGGGAGGCGCCTACGAGCAGTACTTC

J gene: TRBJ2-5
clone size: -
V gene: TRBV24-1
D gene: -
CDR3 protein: CATSERGRQETQYF
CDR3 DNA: TGTGCCACCAGTGAGAGGGGCCGCCAAGAGACCCAGTACTTC

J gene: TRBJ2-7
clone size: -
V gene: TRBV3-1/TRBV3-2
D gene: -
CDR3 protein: CASSQLYGEQYF
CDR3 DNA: TGTGCCAGCAGCCAGCTGTATGGCGAGCAGTACTTC

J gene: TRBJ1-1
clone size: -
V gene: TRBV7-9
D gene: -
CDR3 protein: CASSFGGLKAEAFF
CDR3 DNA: TGTGCCAGCAGCTTCGGGGGGCTAAAAGCTGAAGCTTTCTTT

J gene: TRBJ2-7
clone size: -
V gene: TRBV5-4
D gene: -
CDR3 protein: CASSFWGGYEQYF
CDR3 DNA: TGTGCCAGCAGCTTTTGGGGCGGGTACGAGCAGTACTTC